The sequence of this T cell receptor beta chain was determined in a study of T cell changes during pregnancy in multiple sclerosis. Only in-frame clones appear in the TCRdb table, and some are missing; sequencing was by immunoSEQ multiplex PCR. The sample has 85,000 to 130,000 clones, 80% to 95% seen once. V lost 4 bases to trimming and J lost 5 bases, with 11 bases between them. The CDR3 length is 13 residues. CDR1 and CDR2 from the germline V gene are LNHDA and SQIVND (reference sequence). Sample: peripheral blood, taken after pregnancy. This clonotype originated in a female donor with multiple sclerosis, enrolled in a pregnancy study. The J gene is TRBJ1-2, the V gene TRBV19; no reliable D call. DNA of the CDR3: TGTGCCAGTAGTACCCGGGGAACTTATGGCTACACCTTC. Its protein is CASSTRGTYGYTF.